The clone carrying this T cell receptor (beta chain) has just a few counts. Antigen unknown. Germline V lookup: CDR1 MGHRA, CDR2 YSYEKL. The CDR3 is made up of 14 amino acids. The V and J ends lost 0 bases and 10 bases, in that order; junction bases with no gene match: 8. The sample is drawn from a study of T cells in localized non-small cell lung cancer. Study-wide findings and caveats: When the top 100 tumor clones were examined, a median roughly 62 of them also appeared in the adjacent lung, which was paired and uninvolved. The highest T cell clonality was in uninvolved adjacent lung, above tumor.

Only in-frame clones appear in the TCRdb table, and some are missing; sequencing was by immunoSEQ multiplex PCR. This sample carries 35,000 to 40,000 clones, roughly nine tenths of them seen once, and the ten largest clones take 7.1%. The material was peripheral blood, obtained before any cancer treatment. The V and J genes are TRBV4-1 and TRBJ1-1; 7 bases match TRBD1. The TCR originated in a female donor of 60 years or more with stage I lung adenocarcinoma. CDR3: CASSQDQGGRGAFF. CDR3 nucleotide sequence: TGCGCCAGCAGCCAAGATCAGGGGGGGCGCGGAGCTTTCTTT.